Below, 22 T cell receptor beta chains from the same sample are listed, as sequenced in a study of OX40 agonist ivuxolimab in advanced cancers. Sequencing used immunoSEQ multiplex PCR; TCRdb keeps in-frame clones, though not all of them. The table shows tens of thousands of clones, with 80% occurring only once. Here the sequenced sample was CD4+ or CD8+ T cells sorted from blood, taken in a trial of the OX40 agonist ivuxolimab. These receptors were obtained from an adult with an advanced solid tumor such as melanoma, head and neck, liver or kidney cancer.

The chain combines TRBV5-1 with TRBJ2-1, with TRBD2 matching 7 bases. The germline gives CDR1 SGHRS, CDR2 YFSETQ. V lost 0 bases to trimming and J lost 10 bases; unmatched junction nucleotides: 1. This CDR3 comprises 12 residues. The CDR3: CASSLAGLEQFF. CDR3 nucleotide sequence: TGCGCCAGCAGCTTGGCGGGACTAGAGCAGTTCTTC.

The chain employs TRBV2 and TRBJ2-2, with TRBD1 matching 9 bases. The CDR3 loop spans 16 amino acids. Unmatched junction bases numbered 9, after V lost 4 bases and J lost 6 bases. Germline CDR1 is SNHLY and CDR2 is FYNNEI. This CDR3 is CASSGIGTGLSGELFF. CDR3 bases: TGTGCCAGCAGTGGAATTGGGACAGGGCTCTCCGGGGAGCTGTTTTTT.

The chain recombines TRBV6-5 with TRBJ2-2, with D possibly matching TRBD1 (6 bases). This CDR3 comprises 15 residues. Trimming stripped 6 bases from V and 6 bases from J, with 17 bases between. Germline V gene lookup returns CDR1 MNHEY and CDR2 SVGAGI. As DNA, the CDR3 is TGTGCCAGCAGCCCCAGGGGACGAGGCGCCGGGGAGCTGTTTTTT. It translates to CASSPRGRGAGELFF.

The chain employs TRBV28 and TRBJ2-3; D ambiguous. Germline CDR1 and CDR2: MDHEN and SYDVKM. The V gene lost 6 bases and the J gene lost 1 base, with 14 bases spanning the gap. This CDR3 contains 15 residues. Here the CDR3 DNA reads TGTGCCAGCAGCAGACCTACGGTTGGCACAGATACGCAGTATTTT. It codes for CASSRPTVGTDTQYF. Drawing the rest from reference TRBV28 and TRBJ2-3, the complete variable domain is DVKVTQSSRYLVKRTGEKVFLECVQDMDHENMFWYRQDPGLGLRLIYFSYDVKMKEKGDIPEGYSVSREKKERFSLILESASTNQTSMYLCASSRPTVGTDTQYFGPGTRLTVL.

The rearrangement joins TRBV27 to TRBJ1-4; D is perhaps TRBD1 (5 bases). Trimming stripped 6 bases from V and 3 bases from J, with 11 bases between. Germline assignment: CDR1 MNHEY and CDR2 SMNVEV (reference sequence). This CDR3 region has 14 residues. CDR3 sequence (DNA): TGTGCCAGCAGCCGAAGGGGTTCTAATGAAAAACTGTTTTTT. This translates into CASSRRGSNEKLFF. Full variable domain (remainder filled in from reference TRBV27 and TRBJ1-4): EAQVTQNPRYLITVTGKKLTVTCSQNMNHEYMSWYRQDPGLGLRQIYYSMNVEVTDKGDVPEGYKVSRKEKRNFPLILESPSPNQTSLYFCASSRRGSNEKLFFGSGTQLSVL.

This rearrangement joins TRBV6-1 to TRBJ2-2; TRBD2 is a possible D gene (5 bases). The germline V gene encodes CDR1 MNHNS and CDR2 SASEGT. The length of the CDR3 is 14 residues. Trimming shortened V by 5 bases and J by 7 bases, and 14 bases separated the two germline ends. The CDR3 reads CASSYMADYGELFF. The CDR3 DNA follows: TGTGCCAGCAGTTATATGGCCGACTACGGGGAGCTGTTTTTT.

The J gene is TRBJ2-3, the V gene TRBV6-5; the match to TRBD1 covers 7 bases. V trimming: 6 bases; J trimming: 3 bases; junction bases outside the gene matches: 9. The CDR3 covers 15 residues. Germline assignment: CDR1 MNHEY and CDR2 SVGAGI. Written as DNA, the CDR3 is TGTGCCAGCAGGCCCCACAGGGGCTCAACAGATACGCAGTATTTT. Translating it yields CASRPHRGSTDTQYF.

The chain joins TRBV28 to TRBJ2-7; weak D call: TRBD2 (6 bases). CDR1 is MDHEN and CDR2 is SYDVKM in the germline V gene. The CDR3 sequence is 16 residues long. Trimming removed 8 bases at V and 0 bases at J, with 20 bases between. Here the CDR3 DNA reads TGTGCCAGCTCCTCTGGGGGGAGTCCGGACTCCTACGAGCAGTACTTC. This translates into CASSSGGSPDSYEQYF.

This chain uses TRBV7-8 with TRBJ2-2, with D perhaps TRBD1 (6 bases). The length of the CDR3 is 15 residues. Germline-derived CDR1 and CDR2 are SGHVS and FQNEAQ. Trimming removed 8 bases at V and 1 base at J, with 14 bases between. The CDR3 DNA is TGTGCCAGCGCGAAACAGGGCAGGAACACCGGGGAGCTGTTTTTT. This sequence encodes CASAKQGRNTGELFF.

The CDR3 sequence: CAGGTSSYNEQFF. The DNA for the CDR3 is TGTGCCGGGGGGACCTCCTCCTACAATGAGCAGTTCTTC. The chain combines TRBV28 with TRBJ2-1; tentative D call: TRBD2 (6 bases). CDR3 length equals 13 residues. Germline CDR1 MDHEN, CDR2 SYDVKM. V was shortened by 11 bases and J by 0 bases, with 11 bases between the two germline ends.

The V and J genes are TRBV6-5 and TRBJ1-6; D is undetermined. V was pared by 6 bases and J by 0 bases, with 9 bases between. Germline CDR1 and CDR2: MNHEY and SVGAGI. The CDR3 length is 15 residues. The CDR3 loop reads CASRPTDSYNSPLHF. As DNA, the CDR3 is TGTGCCAGCAGGCCCACAGACTCCTATAATTCACCCCTCCACTTT.

This clone was recorded once. This chain uses TRBV6-5 with TRBJ1-5; D remains unclear. Trimming took 2 bases from V and 6 from J, leaving 8 bases between them. Germline V CDR1 and CDR2: MNHEY, SVGAGI. CDR3 length equals 13 residues. CDR3 DNA: TGTGCCAGCAGTTACGTGGGAGCTCAGCCCCAGCATTTT. The encoded protein is CASSYVGAQPQHF.

This clone showed up just once. The chain is built from TRBV30 and TRBJ2-7; a possible D gene is TRBD2 (6 bases). This CDR3 is built from 14 residues. Between the trimmed V and J ends, which lost 2 bases and 2 bases, there was a span of 13 bases. The germline V gene has CDR1 GTSNPN and CDR2 SVGIG (reference sequence). CDR3 sequence: CAWSPLGGTYEQYF. The CDR3 DNA sequence: TGTGCCTGGAGTCCCCTGGGGGGAACCTACGAGCAGTACTTC.

This clone has a single count. This chain uses TRBV6-1 with TRBJ2-7, with TRBD2 identical over 7 bases. Germline loops: CDR1 MNHNS, CDR2 SASEGT. The CDR3 totals 17 residues. The ends lost 4 bases at V and 1 base at J; junction bases unmatched: 13. The CDR3 sequence: CASSAGGGGFRSYEQYF. The CDR3 DNA follows: TGTGCCAGCAGTGCTGGGGGGGGAGGGTTTCGTTCCTACGAGCAGTACTTC.

This clone occurred a few times. V usage is TRBV19 and J usage is TRBJ1-5; no clear D gene. Germline V CDR1 and CDR2: LNHDA, SQIVND (reference sequence). V lost 3 bases to trimming and J lost 2 bases, with 11 bases between them. This CDR3 contains 15 residues. This CDR3 is CASSIGQIGNQPQHF. The CDR3 coding sequence is TGTGCCAGTAGTATCGGGCAGATAGGCAATCAGCCCCAGCATTTT.

The chain carries TRBV30 and TRBJ2-2, with D perhaps being TRBD1 or TRBD2 (5 bases each). The V gene lost 3 bases and the J gene lost 1 base, with 15 bases spanning the gap. Germline CDR1 GTSNPN, CDR2 SVGIG (reference sequence). This CDR3 region has 16 residues. Written as DNA, the CDR3 is TGTGCCTGGAGCCACATCCTGGGGGTGAACACCGGGGAGCTGTTTTTT. Translating gives CAWSHILGVNTGELFF.

This clone was detected once. This chain joins TRBV5-4 and TRBJ2-3; D is undetermined. The ends were cut back, 2 bases at V and 4 bases at J, with 14 bases in the middle. The germline V gene has CDR1 SGHNT and CDR2 YYREEE (reference sequence). The CDR3 contains 15 residues. CDR3 coding DNA: TGTGCCAGCAGCTTTTTGGAGTTTGTCGCAGATACGCAGTATTTT. This translates into CASSFLEFVADTQYF.

This clone was seen a single time. This chain connects TRBV2 to TRBJ2-1; D call uncertain. The CDR3 is 13 amino acids. V lost 4 bases to trimming and J lost 7 bases, with 11 bases between them. Germline values: CDR1 SNHLY, CDR2 FYNNEI. The CDR3 region is CASSVDKGNEQFF. Here the CDR3 DNA reads TGTGCCAGCAGTGTCGACAAAGGGAATGAGCAGTTCTTC.

The chain uses TRBV19 and TRBJ2-6; D gene unclear. The CDR3 extends over 13 amino acids. Germline-derived CDR1 and CDR2 are LNHDA and SQIVND (reference sequence). V lost 6 bases and J 6 bases, leaving 9 bases between the germline ends. The CDR3 DNA sequence: TGTGCCAGTAGCCTTTTGGAGGCCAACGTCCTGACTTTC. This gives the protein CASSLLEANVLTF.

The table lists this clone with a few counts. The chain couples TRBV5-5 to TRBJ2-3, with 11 nucleotides matching TRBD2. The J segment lost 4 bases and the V segment lost 2 bases, leaving 3 bases of the junction unmatched. The germline V gene has CDR1 SGHKS and CDR2 YYEKEE (reference sequence). This CDR3 has 15 residues. The CDR3: CASSFSGRGSDTQYF. CDR3 DNA sequence: TGTGCCAGCAGCTTTAGCGGGAGGGGATCAGATACGCAGTATTTT.

The chain has TRBV5-1 and TRBJ1-1, with D tentatively TRBD1 (5 bases). This CDR3 region has 16 residues. The V end was cut by 3 bases, the J end by 1 base, with 16 bases between. In germline, CDR1 is SGHRS, CDR2 YFSETQ. CDR3: CASSSGDRTKNTEAFF. CDR3 sequence (DNA): TGCGCCAGCAGCTCGGGGGACCGGACCAAGAACACTGAAGCTTTCTTT.

The V gene is TRBV7-9, the J gene TRBJ2-3; D may correspond to TRBD1 or TRBD2 (6 bases each). The V gene's germline CDR1 is SEHNR and CDR2 FQNEAQ (reference sequence). This CDR3 has 15 amino acids. V was clipped by 5 bases and J by 4 bases, with 16 bases between them. The CDR3 DNA follows: TGTGCCAGCAGCCGGCGGGGTCAGGGGCCAGATACGCAGTATTTT. Translating gives CASSRRGQGPDTQYF.